Listed below are T cell receptor beta chains from one sample, sequenced in a study of cytomegalovirus exposure and HLA in healthy donors. Using immunoSEQ multiplex PCR, the repertoire was profiled, and TCRdb retains in-frame clones only, with some absent. Seen here are about 89,000 clones, around 81% observed once, and the top ten hold approximately 3.7%. The sample taken for sequencing was PBMCs. All receptors come from a female donor in good health and CMV-seropositive. The CDR3 runs from the conserved cysteine through the conserved F or W. The D gene is left open where the match is weak. Some rows have no size entry. The others give once, few or many, or a class for an expanded clone.

v_gene: TRBV30; j_gene: TRBJ2-7; abundance: NA; d_gene: TRBD2; CDR3nt: TGTGCCTGGAGAACTAGCGGGAATCACTACGAGCAGTACTTC; CDR3aa: CAWRTSGNHYEQYF
v_gene: TRBV30; j_gene: TRBJ1-1; abundance: NA; d_gene: NA; CDR3nt: TGTGCCTGGTACTACCCCCCGGGACAGAACACTGAAGCTTTCTTT; CDR3aa: CAWYYPPGQNTEAFF
v_gene: TRBV5-5; j_gene: TRBJ2-1; abundance: NA; d_gene: NA; CDR3nt: TGTGCCAGCAGCCCTCGGGATCGGGAGCAGTTCTTC; CDR3aa: CASSPRDREQFF
v_gene: TRBV6-1; j_gene: TRBJ2-5; abundance: NA; d_gene: TRBD1; CDR3nt: TGTGCCAGCAGTGAAGCGGGGCAGGGGGCTATCCCAGGGCAAGAGACCCAGTACTTC; CDR3aa: CASSEAGQGAIPGQETQYF
v_gene: TRBV6-6; j_gene: TRBJ2-5; abundance: NA; d_gene: TRBD2; CDR3nt: TGTGCCAGCAGTGGACTAGCGGGGGCGTTAGAGACCCAGTACTTC; CDR3aa: CASSGLAGALETQYF
v_gene: TRBV5-1; j_gene: TRBJ2-1; abundance: NA; d_gene: TRBD2; CDR3nt: TGCGCCAGCAGCTTGGTGCTAGCGGGGGGTCTATACAATGAGCAGTTCTTC; CDR3aa: CASSLVLAGGLYNEQFF
v_gene: TRBV21-1; j_gene: TRBJ1-2; abundance: NA; d_gene: NA; CDR3nt: TGTGCCAGCAGCAATCCCCCCACCAAAAGGGGTGGCTACACCTTC; CDR3aa: CASSNPPTKRGGYTF
v_gene: TRBV5-4; j_gene: TRBJ1-1; abundance: NA; d_gene: NA; CDR3nt: TGTGCCAGCAGCAGCCTTGGCGGGGGTATCATGAACACTGAAGCTTTCTTT; CDR3aa: CASSSLGGGIMNTEAFF
v_gene: TRBV2; j_gene: TRBJ2-7; abundance: NA; d_gene: TRBD2; CDR3nt: TGTGCCAGCAAGCCCTGGCGGGAGCCCGAGCAGTACTTC; CDR3aa: CASKPWREPEQYF
v_gene: TRBV7-3; j_gene: TRBJ1-3; abundance: NA; d_gene: NA; CDR3nt: TGTGCCAGCAGCTTAAACTCGGGGTCTGGAAACACCATATATTTT; CDR3aa: CASSLNSGSGNTIYF
v_gene: TRBV6-1; j_gene: TRBJ2-2; abundance: NA; d_gene: TRBD1; CDR3nt: TGTGCCAACCGACAGGGGGCGCGCACCGGGGAGCTGTTTTTT; CDR3aa: CANRQGARTGELFF
v_gene: TRBV29-1; j_gene: TRBJ2-2; abundance: NA; d_gene: TRBD2; CDR3nt: TGCAGCGTTGGAGTGATCGGCGGGGGATCTCCAAACACCGGGGAGCTGTTTTTT; CDR3aa: CSVGVIGGGSPNTGELFF
v_gene: TRBV28; j_gene: TRBJ2-7; abundance: NA; d_gene: NA; CDR3nt: TGTGCCAGCAGTGGACCGGGCGACAGGAACTCCTACGAGCAGTACTTC; CDR3aa: CASSGPGDRNSYEQYF
v_gene: TRBV5-1; j_gene: TRBJ2-1; abundance: NA; d_gene: NA; CDR3nt: TGCGCCAGCAGCCAACCCGGGGTATCTGATAGGTCCTACAATGAGCAGTTCTTC; CDR3aa: CASSQPGVSDRSYNEQFF
v_gene: TRBV9; j_gene: TRBJ2-1; abundance: once; d_gene: TRBD2; CDR3nt: TGTGCCAGCAGCCCGGGGGGAGAAACCCGCAATGAGCAGTTCTTC; CDR3aa: CASSPGGETRNEQFF
v_gene: TRBV6-5; j_gene: TRBJ2-1; abundance: NA; d_gene: NA; CDR3nt: TGTGCCAGCAGTTACACCCTAGGGGGCAATGAGCAGTTCTTC; CDR3aa: CASSYTLGGNEQFF
v_gene: TRBV28; j_gene: TRBJ1-1; abundance: once; d_gene: TRBD1; CDR3nt: TGTGCCAGCAGGACACCACCAAAGACAGGGGGTAGAACTGAAGCTTTCTTT; CDR3aa: CASRTPPKTGGRTEAFF
v_gene: TRBV6-4; j_gene: TRBJ2-1; abundance: NA; d_gene: NA; CDR3nt: TGTGCCAGCAGTGACGAAGCGGGCAATGAGCAGTTCTTC; CDR3aa: CASSDEAGNEQFF
v_gene: TRBV18; j_gene: TRBJ2-5; abundance: NA; d_gene: NA; CDR3nt: TGTGCCATCACGGACCAGGGGCAAGAGACCCAGTACTTC; CDR3aa: CAITDQGQETQYF
v_gene: TRBV28; j_gene: TRBJ1-2; abundance: NA; d_gene: TRBD1; CDR3nt: TGTGCCAGCAGTTTTTTTGGCAGGGGGCTGGAGTATGGCTACACCTTC; CDR3aa: CASSFFGRGLEYGYTF
v_gene: TRBV19; j_gene: TRBJ2-6; abundance: NA; d_gene: TRBD1; CDR3nt: TGTGCCAGTAGTCGTCCGGGACAGGGGGTTTCTGGGGCCAACGTCCTGACTTTC; CDR3aa: CASSRPGQGVSGANVLTF
v_gene: TRBV6-5; j_gene: TRBJ1-1; abundance: NA; d_gene: NA; CDR3nt: TGTGCCAGCAGTTACTCTACGGACTGGCGGACGACTGAAGCTTTCTTT; CDR3aa: CASSYSTDWRTTEAFF
v_gene: TRBV28; j_gene: TRBJ2-2; abundance: NA; d_gene: TRBD1; CDR3nt: TGTGCCAGCAGTCTCGACAGGGGGCGACGCACCGGGGAGCTGTTTTTT; CDR3aa: CASSLDRGRRTGELFF
v_gene: TRBV28; j_gene: TRBJ2-7; abundance: NA; d_gene: TRBD1; CDR3nt: TGTGCCAGCAGCACCGGGACAGGAGCCTACGAGCAGTACTTC; CDR3aa: CASSTGTGAYEQYF
v_gene: TRBV6-5; j_gene: TRBJ1-3; abundance: NA; d_gene: NA; CDR3nt: TGTGCCAGCAGTTCCGGGGGGCTTGGAAACACCATATATTTT; CDR3aa: CASSSGGLGNTIYF
v_gene: TRBV7-8; j_gene: TRBJ1-5; abundance: NA; d_gene: NA; CDR3nt: TGTGCCAGCAGCTTATTGCGGGGGCCGGGGGACCAGCCCCAGCATTTT; CDR3aa: CASSLLRGPGDQPQHF
v_gene: TRBV5-4; j_gene: TRBJ2-7; abundance: NA; d_gene: TRBD2; CDR3nt: TGTGCCAGCAGCTTGGCTCGGGGCCTGAGCGGGAGGGCCTACGAGCAGTACTTC; CDR3aa: CASSLARGLSGRAYEQYF
v_gene: TRBV9; j_gene: TRBJ2-1; abundance: NA; d_gene: NA; CDR3nt: TGTGCCAGCAGCCTAGGAGGCCCAGGGCCCTACAATGAGCAGTTCTTC; CDR3aa: CASSLGGPGPYNEQFF
v_gene: TRBV10-1; j_gene: TRBJ1-1; abundance: NA; d_gene: NA; CDR3nt: TGCGCCAGCAGGAGGAACACTGAAGCTTTCTTT; CDR3aa: CASRRNTEAFF
v_gene: TRBV7-6; j_gene: TRBJ2-1; abundance: once; d_gene: TRBD2; CDR3nt: TGTGCCAGCAGCTTCAGACTAGCGGATAACAATGAGCAGTTCTTC; CDR3aa: CASSFRLADNNEQFF
v_gene: TRBV7-9; j_gene: TRBJ1-1; abundance: NA; d_gene: NA; CDR3nt: TGTTCCAGCAGCCCCAGGGAAACGGAAGCTTTCTTT; CDR3aa: CSSSPRETEAFF
v_gene: TRBV18; j_gene: TRBJ2-5; abundance: few; d_gene: TRBD2; CDR3nt: TGTGCCAGCTCCGGGCGGGGGTCCCAAGAGACCCAGTACTTC; CDR3aa: CASSGRGSQETQYF
v_gene: TRBV5-4; j_gene: TRBJ2-3; abundance: NA; d_gene: TRBD2; CDR3nt: TGTGCCAGCAGCTTGGACGGCGCGGGGGGCTTCACAGATACGCAGTATTTT; CDR3aa: CASSLDGAGGFTDTQYF
v_gene: TRBV9; j_gene: TRBJ1-2; abundance: NA; d_gene: TRBD1; CDR3nt: TGTGCCAGCAGCTTCCGGACAGGGGAATATGGCTACACCTTC; CDR3aa: CASSFRTGEYGYTF
v_gene: TRBV4-1; j_gene: TRBJ2-3; abundance: NA; d_gene: NA; CDR3nt: TGCGCCAGCAGCCAGCCCCAGGAGCGGATCACAGATACGCAGTATTTT; CDR3aa: CASSQPQERITDTQYF
v_gene: TRBV9; j_gene: TRBJ1-5; abundance: NA; d_gene: NA; CDR3nt: TGTGCCAGCAGCACCGGGGGAGATCGGCCCCAGCATTTT; CDR3aa: CASSTGGDRPQHF
v_gene: TRBV9; j_gene: TRBJ1-2; abundance: NA; d_gene: NA; CDR3nt: TGTGCCAGCACTCTCAAACCGGAGACAGGTGCCTATGGCTACACCTTC; CDR3aa: CASTLKPETGAYGYTF
v_gene: TRBV28; j_gene: TRBJ2-3; abundance: NA; d_gene: NA; CDR3nt: TGTGCCAGCAGCCCACAGACACCACGCACAGATACGCAGTATTTT; CDR3aa: CASSPQTPRTDTQYF
v_gene: TRBV4-2; j_gene: TRBJ2-4; abundance: NA; d_gene: NA; CDR3nt: TGTGCCAGCAGCCGGGGAAGATTTAGCGAGGGCGGGAACATTCAGTACTTC; CDR3aa: CASSRGRFSEGGNIQYF
v_gene: TRBV5-6; j_gene: TRBJ2-1; abundance: NA; d_gene: TRBD2; CDR3nt: TGTGCCAGCAGCTTGGGCGGGAGCTCCTACAATGAGCAGTTCTTC; CDR3aa: CASSLGGSSYNEQFF
v_gene: TRBV28; j_gene: TRBJ1-2; abundance: NA; d_gene: TRBD1; CDR3nt: TGTGCCAGCAGTTTATCTGGGACAGGGGATGGTGGCTACACCTTC; CDR3aa: CASSLSGTGDGGYTF
v_gene: TRBV11-2; j_gene: TRBJ1-4; abundance: NA; d_gene: NA; CDR3nt: TGTGCCAGCAGCTTATCCCAGGGAGAAAAACTGTTTTTT; CDR3aa: CASSLSQGEKLFF
v_gene: TRBV12-2; j_gene: TRBJ2-1; abundance: once; d_gene: NA; CDR3nt: TGTGCAAGTCGCTCCCCGACAAAATCCTACAATGAGCAGTTCTTC; CDR3aa: CASRSPTKSYNEQFF